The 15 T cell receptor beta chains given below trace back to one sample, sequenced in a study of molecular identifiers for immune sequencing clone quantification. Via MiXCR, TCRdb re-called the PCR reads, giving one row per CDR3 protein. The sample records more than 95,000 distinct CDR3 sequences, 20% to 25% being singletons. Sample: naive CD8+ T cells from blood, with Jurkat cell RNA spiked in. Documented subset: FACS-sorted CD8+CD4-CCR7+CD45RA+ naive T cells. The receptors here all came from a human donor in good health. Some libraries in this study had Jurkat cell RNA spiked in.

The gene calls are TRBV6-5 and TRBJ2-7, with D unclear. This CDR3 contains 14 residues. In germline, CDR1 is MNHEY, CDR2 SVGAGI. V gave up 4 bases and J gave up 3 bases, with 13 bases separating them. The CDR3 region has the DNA TGTGCCAGCAGTTTGGCGTTTTTGCTCTACGAGCAGTACTTC. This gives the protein CASSLAFLLYEQYF.

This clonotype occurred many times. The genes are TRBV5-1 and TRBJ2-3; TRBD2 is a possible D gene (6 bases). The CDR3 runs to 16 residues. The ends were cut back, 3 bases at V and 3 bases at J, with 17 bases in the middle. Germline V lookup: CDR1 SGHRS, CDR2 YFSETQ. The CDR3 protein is CASSSYPGAGTDTQYF. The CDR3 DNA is TGCGCCAGCAGCTCATACCCGGGAGCCGGTACAGATACGCAGTATTTT.

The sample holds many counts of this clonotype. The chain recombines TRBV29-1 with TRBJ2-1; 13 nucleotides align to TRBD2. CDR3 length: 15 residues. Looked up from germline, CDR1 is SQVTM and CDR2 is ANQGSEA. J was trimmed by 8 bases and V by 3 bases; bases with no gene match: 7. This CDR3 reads CSVDGLAGVWDEQFF. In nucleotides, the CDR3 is TGCAGCGTTGACGGACTAGCGGGGGTCTGGGATGAGCAGTTCTTC.

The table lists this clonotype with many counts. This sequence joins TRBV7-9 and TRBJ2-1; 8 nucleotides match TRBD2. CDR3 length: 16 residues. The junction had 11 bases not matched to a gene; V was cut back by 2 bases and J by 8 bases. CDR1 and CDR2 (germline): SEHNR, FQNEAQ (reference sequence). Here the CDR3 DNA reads TGTGCCAGCAGCTTATCCGGCGGGAGGCTCTGGGATGAGCAGTTCTTC. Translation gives CASSLSGGRLWDEQFF.

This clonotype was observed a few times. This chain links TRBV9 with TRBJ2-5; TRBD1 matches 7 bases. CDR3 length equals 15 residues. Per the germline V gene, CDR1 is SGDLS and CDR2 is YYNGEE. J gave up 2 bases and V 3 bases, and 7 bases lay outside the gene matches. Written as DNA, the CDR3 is TGTGCCAGCAGCGGCGGTGGGGACAGTCAAGAGACCCAGTACTTC. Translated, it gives CASSGGGDSQETQYF.

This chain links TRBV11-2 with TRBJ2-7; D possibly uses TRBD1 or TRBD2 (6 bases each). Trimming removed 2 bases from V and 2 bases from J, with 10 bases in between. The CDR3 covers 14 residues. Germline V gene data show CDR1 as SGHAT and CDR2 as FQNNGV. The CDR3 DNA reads TGTGCCAGCAGCTTAACGGGGGCCCCCTACGAGCAGTACTTC. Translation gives CASSLTGAPYEQYF.

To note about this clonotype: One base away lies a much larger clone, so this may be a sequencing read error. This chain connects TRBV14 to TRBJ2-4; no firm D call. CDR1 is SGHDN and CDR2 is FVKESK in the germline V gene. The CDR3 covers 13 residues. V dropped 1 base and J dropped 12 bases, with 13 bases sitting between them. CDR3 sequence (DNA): TGTGCCAGCAGCCAAGGGAAGATTCACACTCAGTACTTC. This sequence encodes CASSQGKIHTQYF.

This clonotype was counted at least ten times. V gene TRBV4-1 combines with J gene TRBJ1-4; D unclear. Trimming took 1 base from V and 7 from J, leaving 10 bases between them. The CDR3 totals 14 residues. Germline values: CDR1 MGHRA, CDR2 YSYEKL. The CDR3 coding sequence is TGCGCCAGCAGCCAAGTAGGAGACACTGAAAAACTGTTTTTT. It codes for CASSQVGDTEKLFF.

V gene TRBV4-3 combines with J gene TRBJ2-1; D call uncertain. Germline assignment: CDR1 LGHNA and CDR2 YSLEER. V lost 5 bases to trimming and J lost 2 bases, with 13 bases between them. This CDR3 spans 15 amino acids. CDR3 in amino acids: CASSTGSRPYNEQFF. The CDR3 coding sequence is TGCGCCAGCAGCACCGGGTCTCGGCCCTACAATGAGCAGTTCTTC.

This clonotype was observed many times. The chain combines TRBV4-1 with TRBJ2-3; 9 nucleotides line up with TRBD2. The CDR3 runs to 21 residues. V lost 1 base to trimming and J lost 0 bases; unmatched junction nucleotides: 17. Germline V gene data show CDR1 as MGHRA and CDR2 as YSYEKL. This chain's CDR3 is CASSQGPQPRGGSTSTDTQYF. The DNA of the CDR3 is TGCGCCAGCAGCCAAGGGCCCCAACCGCGGGGGGGCTCGACGAGCACAGATACGCAGTATTTT.

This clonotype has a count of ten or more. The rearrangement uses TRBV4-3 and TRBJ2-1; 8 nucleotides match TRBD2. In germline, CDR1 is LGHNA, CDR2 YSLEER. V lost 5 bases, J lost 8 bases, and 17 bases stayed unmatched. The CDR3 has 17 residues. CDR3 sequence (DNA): TGCGCCAGCAGCGACGAAGGGAGCCGGGAGGGCCCGGATGAGCAGTTCTTC. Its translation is CASSDEGSREGPDEQFF.

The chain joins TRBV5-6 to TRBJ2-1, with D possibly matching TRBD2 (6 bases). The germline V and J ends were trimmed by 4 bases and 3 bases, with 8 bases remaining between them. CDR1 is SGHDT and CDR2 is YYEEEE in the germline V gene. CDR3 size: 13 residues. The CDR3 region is CASSMDYYNEQFF. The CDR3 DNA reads TGTGCCAGCAGCATGGACTACTACAATGAGCAGTTCTTC.

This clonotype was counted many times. CDR3 sequence reads: CASSLEGASVDTQYF. CDR3 sequence (DNA): TGTGCCAGCAGTTTGGAAGGGGCGTCGGTAGATACGCAGTATTTT. The chain couples TRBV12-3 or TRBV12-4 to TRBJ2-3, with a weak D call TRBD1 (5 bases). The length of the CDR3 is 15 residues. Trimming pared 3 bases from V and 5 bases from J, leaving 15 bases between.

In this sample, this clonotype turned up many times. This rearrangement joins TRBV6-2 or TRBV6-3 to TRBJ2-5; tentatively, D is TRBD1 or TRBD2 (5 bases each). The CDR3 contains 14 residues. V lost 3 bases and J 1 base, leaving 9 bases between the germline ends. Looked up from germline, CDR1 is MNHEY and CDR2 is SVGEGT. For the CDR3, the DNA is TGTGCCAGCAGTTATATCGGGACCCAAGAGACCCAGTACTTC. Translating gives CASSYIGTQETQYF.

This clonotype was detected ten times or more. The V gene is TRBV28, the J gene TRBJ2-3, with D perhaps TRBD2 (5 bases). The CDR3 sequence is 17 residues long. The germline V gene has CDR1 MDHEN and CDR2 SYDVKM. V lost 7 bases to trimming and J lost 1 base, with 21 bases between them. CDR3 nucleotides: TGTGCCAGCACTCCCGGGTTCGGGGTTTGGGGCACAGATACGCAGTATTTT. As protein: CASTPGFGVWGTDTQYF.